What follows are 2 T cell receptor beta chains derived from one specimen sequenced in a study of CD8 T cells in ankylosing spondylitis. Study-level results: A TCR beta motif of eight or nine highly homologous variants seemed to mark ankylosing spondylitis blood.

MiXCR, run by TCRdb on the 5' RACE reads, gives a single entry per CDR3 protein. The data show a few hundred thousand distinct CDR3 sequences, with approximately 16% seen just once and about 44% held by the top ten. Their antigens are not known. Sequencing input: blood, either unsorted or a sorted T cell fraction (not recorded which). The receptors were gathered from a male donor with ankylosing spondylitis.

This clonotype was observed many times. CDR3 loop: CSAEPDLEEAFF. CDR3 bases: TGCAGTGCGGAACCGGACCTCGAAGAAGCTTTCTTT. The chain links TRBV20-1 to TRBJ1-1, with D uncertain. The V gene's germline CDR1 is DFQATT and CDR2 SNEGSKA (reference sequence). V gave up 6 bases and J gave up 8 bases, with 16 bases separating them. The CDR3 extends over 12 amino acids.

The chain employs TRBV10-2 and TRBJ2-7; D ambiguous. Germline lookup yields CDR1 WSHSY and CDR2 SAAADI. This CDR3 has 14 amino acids. The ends were cut back, 4 bases at V and 1 base at J, with 11 bases in the middle. CDR3 DNA sequence: TGCGCCAGCAGTGGACCGGTACAATCCTACGAGCAGTACTTC. Translating it yields CASSGPVQSYEQYF.